This T cell receptor beta chain was found in a study of CD8+ T cells in alopecia areata. Regarding the study as a whole: Alopecia totalis/universalis scalp especially showed more expanded CD8+ clones than normal scalp.

Peripheral blood, together with lesional scalp punch biopsies, was collected from alopecia areata patients. Germline V gene lookup returns CDR1 SEHNR and CDR2 FQNEAQ (reference sequence). Trimming removed 0 bases at V and 5 bases at J, with 1 base between. The CDR3 has 11 amino acids. RNA extraction and reverse transcription yielded cDNA as sequencing template. Here immunoSEQ multiplex PCR was the method, and the copy in TCRdb shows in-frame clones only, minus some. The sample comprises 170,000 or so clones, 59% of which are singletons, and roughly 15% rests with the top ten. On this clone: Its target is not known. The sample holds other DNA sequences that translate to the same CDR3.

This rearrangement joins TRBV7-9 to TRBJ1-1; D gene unclear. The sequencing used CD4+ T cells sorted from blood, collected at week 0. The TCR comes from a human donor with alopecia areata. CDR3 sequence reads: CASSLATEAFF. The CDR3 DNA sequence: TGTGCCAGCAGCTTAGCGACTGAAGCTTTCTTT.